In this sample, the clone carrying this T cell receptor (beta chain) turned up many times. Its antigen is not identified. The CDR3 extends over 16 amino acids. The V gene's germline CDR1 is SGHRS and CDR2 YFSETQ. V lost 0 bases and J 2 bases, leaving 13 bases between the germline ends. TCRdb reanalysed the 5' RACE reads using MiXCR and keeps one entry per CDR3 protein. In the table there are 71,000 or so distinct CDR3 sequences, approximately 5% of which are singletons. These data come from a study of neurological immune-mediated disorders. In the study overall: Of the multiple sclerosis patients, some 34 in total, some 30 were relapsing-remitting and 3 were secondary progressive. General study results and limits: Expansion of TCR clones was greatest in HTLV-1-associated myelopathy and smallest in multiple sclerosis, where it fell below that of healthy controls. Expanded clones shared no CDR3 amino acid sequences across subjects, suggesting private repertoires in all groups.

The clonotype originates from a woman under 40 with multiple sclerosis. The gene calls are TRBV5-1 and TRBJ2-3; the D is unclear. Material: PBMCs. This CDR3 reads CASSLGDYRITDTQYF. The CDR3, as DNA: TGCGCCAGCAGCTTGGGGGATTATCGGATCACAGATACGCAGTATTTT.